This T cell receptor beta chain was recovered during a study of shared clonotypes between healthy human individuals. Study outcomes and limitations: Sequencing depth was predicted to influence how clonotypes are shared among donors. Donor scarcity curtailed the genetic and exposure-history diversity represented herein.

The length of the CDR3 is 18 residues. Germline loops: CDR1 SGHDN, CDR2 FVKESK. V lost 1 base, J lost 0 bases, and 16 bases lay in between. Here immunoSEQ multiplex PCR was the method, and the copy in TCRdb shows in-frame clones only, minus some. The sample lists more than 2,000,000 clones; roughly nine tenths were seen once. On this clone: Its antigen is as yet unknown.

The rearrangement links TRBV14 to TRBJ2-4; D is ambiguous. The clonotype was recovered from a man aged 18 to 30 in good health. The sequencing sample was made of naive CD4+ T cells sorted from blood. Described subset: CD45RA+ positively selected. CDR3 protein: CASSQGSRTAGAKNIQYF. Here the CDR3 DNA reads TGTGCCAGCAGCCAAGGTTCCCGGACGGCCGGAGCCAAAAACATTCAGTACTTC. Drawing the rest from reference TRBV14 and TRBJ2-4, the complete variable domain is EAGVTQFPSHSVIEKGQTVTLRCDPISGHDNLYWYRRVMGKEIKFLLHFVKESKQDESGMPNNRFLAERTGGTYSTLKVQPAELEDSGVYFCASSQGSRTAGAKNIQYFGAGTRLSVL.